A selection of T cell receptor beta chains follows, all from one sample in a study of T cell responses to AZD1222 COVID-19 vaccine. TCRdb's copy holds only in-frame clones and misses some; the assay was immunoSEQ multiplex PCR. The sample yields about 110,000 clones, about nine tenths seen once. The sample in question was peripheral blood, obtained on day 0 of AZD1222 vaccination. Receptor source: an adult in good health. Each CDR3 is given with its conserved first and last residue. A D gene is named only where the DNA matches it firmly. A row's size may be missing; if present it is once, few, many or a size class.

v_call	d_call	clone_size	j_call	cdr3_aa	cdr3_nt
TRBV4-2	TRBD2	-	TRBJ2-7	CASSQGGAGGLPNEQYF	TGTGCCAGCAGCCAAGGCGGGGCGGGGGGGTTACCTAACGAGCAGTACTTC
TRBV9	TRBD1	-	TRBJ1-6	CASSLGTGRNSPLHF	TGTGCCAGCAGTCTTGGGACAGGGCGCAATTCACCCCTCCACTTT
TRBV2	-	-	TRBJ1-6	CASRTPSALNNSPLHF	TGTGCCAGCAGAACCCCTAGTGCCCTGAATAATTCACCCCTCCACTTT
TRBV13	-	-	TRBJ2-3	CASSQRADTQYF	TGTGCCAGCAGCCAACGCGCAGATACGCAGTATTTT
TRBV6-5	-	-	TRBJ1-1	CASSSMLGLTEAFF	TGTGCCAGCAGTAGCATGTTAGGGTTAACTGAAGCTTTCTTT
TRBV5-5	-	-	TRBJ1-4	CASSSLPGANEKLFF	TGTGCCAGCAGCTCGCTGCCGGGAGCTAATGAAAAACTGTTTTTT
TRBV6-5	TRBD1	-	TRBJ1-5	CASDRGANQPQHF	TGTGCCAGCGACAGGGGGGCTAATCAGCCCCAGCATTTT
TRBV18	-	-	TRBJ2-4	CASSPPAANPGNQYF	TGTGCCAGCTCACCACCGGCAGCCAACCCAGGGAATCAGTACTTC
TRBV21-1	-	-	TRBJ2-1	CASSKCRDEQFF	TGTGCCAGCAGCAAATGCAGGGATGAGCAGTTCTTC
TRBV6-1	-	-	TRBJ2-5	CASSALPLPRSTQETQYF	TGTGCCAGCAGTGCCCTTCCCCTCCCCAGGTCTACCCAAGAGACCCAGTACTTC
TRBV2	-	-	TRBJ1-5	CASSPGHYYSNQPQHF	TGTGCCAGCAGCCCGGGACACTATTATAGCAATCAGCCCCAGCATTTT
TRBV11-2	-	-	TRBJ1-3	CASSPPGGGRNTIYF	TGTGCCAGCAGCCCCCCCGGGGGCGGCAGAAACACCATATATTTT
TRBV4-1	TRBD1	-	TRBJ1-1	CASRGTGNTEAFF	TGCGCCAGCAGGGGGACAGGGAACACTGAAGCTTTCTTT
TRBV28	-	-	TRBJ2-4	CASSPRSSRAKNIQYF	TGTGCCAGCAGTCCCCGATCCTCTCGGGCCAAAAACATTCAGTACTTC
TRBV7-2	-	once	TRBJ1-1	CASSLPVGGTEAFF	TGTGCCAGCAGCTTACCCGTCGGGGGCACTGAAGCTTTCTTT
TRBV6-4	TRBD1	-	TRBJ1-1	CASSATGVNTEAFF	TGTGCCAGCAGTGCGACAGGGGTGAACACTGAAGCTTTCTTT
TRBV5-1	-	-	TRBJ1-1	CASTVTGGNTEAFF	TGCGCCAGCACCGTAACCGGGGGAAACACTGAAGCTTTCTTT
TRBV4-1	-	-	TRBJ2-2	CASTVPGTPTGELFF	TGCGCCAGCACCGTACCTGGGACCCCAACCGGGGAGCTGTTTTTT
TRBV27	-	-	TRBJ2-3	CASSSLGDTSTDTQYF	TGTGCCAGCAGTTCCCTCGGGGACACAAGCACAGATACGCAGTATTTT
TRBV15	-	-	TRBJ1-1	CATSSGWGGGTEAFF	TGTGCCACCAGCAGTGGGTGGGGCGGGGGCACTGAAGCTTTCTTT
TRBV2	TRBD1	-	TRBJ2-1	CASSAQGVENNEQFF	TGTGCCAGCAGTGCGCAGGGGGTTGAGAACAATGAGCAGTTCTTC
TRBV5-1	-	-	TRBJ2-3	CASSLVGDTQYF	TGCGCCAGCAGCTTGGTTGGGGATACGCAGTATTTT
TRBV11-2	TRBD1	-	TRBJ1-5	CASSVDRDEPQHF	TGTGCCAGCAGCGTCGACAGGGATGAGCCCCAGCATTTT
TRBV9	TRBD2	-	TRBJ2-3	CASSTLGASGRDTQYF	TGTGCCAGCAGCACCCTCGGGGCTAGCGGGAGGGATACGCAGTATTTT
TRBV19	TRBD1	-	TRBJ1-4	CASSISPQGGEKLFF	TGTGCCAGTAGTATATCCCCACAGGGGGGTGAAAAACTGTTTTTT
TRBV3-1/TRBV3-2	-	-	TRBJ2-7	CASSQLAIHEQYF	TGTGCCAGCAGCCAACTAGCCATCCACGAGCAGTACTTC
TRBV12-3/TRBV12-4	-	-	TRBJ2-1	CASSRTDNEQFF	TGTGCCAGCAGTCGGACAGACAATGAGCAGTTCTTC
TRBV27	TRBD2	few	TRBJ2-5	CASSFSGGRQETQYF	TGTGCCAGCAGTTTCAGCGGGGGACGACAAGAGACCCAGTACTTC
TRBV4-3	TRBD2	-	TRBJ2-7	CASSQETSGIYEQYF	TGCGCCAGCAGCCAAGAAACTAGCGGGATCTACGAGCAGTACTTC
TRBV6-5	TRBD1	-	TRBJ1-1	CASSYGTGWPFF	TGTGCCAGCAGTTACGGGACAGGGTGGCCTTTCTTT
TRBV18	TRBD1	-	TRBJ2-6	CASSRGQGRSGANVLTF	TGTGCCAGCTCACGGGGACAGGGAAGGTCTGGGGCCAACGTCCTGACTTTC
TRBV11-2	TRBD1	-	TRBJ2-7	CASSLDTAGGSLRYF	TGTGCCAGCAGCTTAGATACGGCAGGGGGCAGCCTCCGGTACTTC
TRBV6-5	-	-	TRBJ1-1	CASREVTEAFF	TGTGCCAGCAGGGAGGTTACTGAAGCTTTCTTT
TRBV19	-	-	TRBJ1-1	CASSIGRNEAFF	TGTGCCAGTAGTATAGGCCGCAATGAAGCTTTCTTT
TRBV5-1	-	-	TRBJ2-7	CASSLAATDEQYF	TGCGCCAGCAGCTTGGCCGCAACGGACGAGCAGTACTTC
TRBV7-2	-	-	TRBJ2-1	CASSSLASSYNEQFF	TGTGCCAGCAGCTCGCTAGCGAGCTCCTACAATGAGCAGTTCTTC
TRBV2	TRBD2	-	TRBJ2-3	CASSAELAADTQYF	TGTGCCAGCAGTGCGGAGCTAGCGGCAGATACGCAGTATTTT
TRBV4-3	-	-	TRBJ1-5	CASSPGLNQPQHF	TGCGCCAGCAGCCCCGGCCTTAATCAGCCCCAGCATTTT
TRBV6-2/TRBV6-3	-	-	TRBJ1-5	CASSRGPPAGPQHF	TGTGCCAGCAGTCGGGGCCCCCCGGCTGGGCCCCAGCATTTT
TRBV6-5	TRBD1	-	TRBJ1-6	CASSSYRGRGSPLHF	TGTGCCAGCAGTTCCTACAGGGGGAGGGGTTCACCCCTCCACTTT
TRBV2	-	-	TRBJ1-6	CASSVPRGLGASYNSPLHF	TGTGCCAGCAGTGTCCCTCGCGGTTTAGGCGCATCCTATAATTCACCCCTCCACTTT